This T cell receptor beta chain was sequenced for a study of cytomegalovirus exposure and HLA in healthy donors. Concerning this clone itself: Antigen unknown.

The primer mix had 60 Vbeta and 13 Jbeta primers. Data came from immunoSEQ multiplex PCR; TCRdb stores just in-frame clones and leaves some out. The repertoire holds some 210,000 clones, 60% to 80% seen once, with 2% to 2.5% in the top ten. Notes on the study in general: Associated with HLA alleles at 0.05 false discovery rate in a later analysis were about 17,000 TCR beta sequences. A list of 150 or so TCR beta chains associated with cytomegalovirus was given.

This TCR was recovered from a woman aged 25 to 39 in good health and CMV-seropositive. Input material: PBMCs.

In DNA form, the CDR3 reads TGTGCCACACTTCCCGGGACCGGGGGGACCCAGTACTTC. It encodes CATLPGTGGTQYF. The rearrangement uses TRBV27 and TRBJ2-5; TRBD2 is a possible D gene (6 bases). Germline loops: CDR1 MNHEY, CDR2 SMNVEV (reference sequence). The CDR3 is made up of 13 amino acids. V lost 10 bases and J lost 7, with 19 bases in between.